This T cell receptor beta chain originates from a study of OX40 agonist ivuxolimab in advanced cancers. Overall study findings and caveats: Low levels of normalized T-cell clonal expansion also appeared in some nonresponders.

Germline V gives CDR1 SGHAT, CDR2 FQNNGV. V was trimmed by 1 base and J by 0 bases, leaving 5 bases between them. The CDR3 runs to 14 residues. For this clone: Its target is not known.

Autoimmune disease history or systemic immunosuppression meant exclusion. Generated by immunoSEQ multiplex PCR, the TCRdb table keeps only in-frame clones and is missing some. The profile shows about 58,000 clones, about 85% of them singletons. The material was CD4+ or CD8+ T cells sorted from blood, obtained in a trial of the OX40 agonist ivuxolimab. The chain links TRBV11-2 to TRBJ2-3; D unresolved. This TCR derives from an adult with an advanced solid tumor such as melanoma, head and neck, liver or kidney cancer. The CDR3 loop is CASSLVPSTDTQYF. The CDR3 DNA reads as TGTGCCAGCAGCTTAGTCCCTAGCACAGATACGCAGTATTTT.